The 15 T cell receptor beta chains presented below share a single source sample, sequenced in a study of immune evolution from preneoplasia to lung adenocarcinoma. Assay: immunoSEQ multiplex PCR; the TCRdb copy retains only in-frame clones and omits some. The profile covers several thousand clones, with around four fifths appearing a single time and more than 9% taken by the ten largest. The sequenced sample consisted of FFPE minimally invasive lung adenocarcinoma tissue. The receptor set was obtained from a person aged 55-79 years with lung adenocarcinoma.

The V and J genes are TRBV7-7 and TRBJ2-3, with 12 bases aligning to TRBD2. V trimming: 3 bases; J trimming: 4 bases; junction bases outside the gene matches: 5. Germline lookup yields CDR1 SSHAT and CDR2 FNYEAQ (reference sequence). This CDR3 comprises 16 residues. The CDR3 here is CASSLTSGSLADTQYF. The CDR3 DNA is TGTGCCAGCAGCTTGACTAGCGGGAGTCTGGCAGATACGCAGTATTTT.

The gene calls are TRBV19 and TRBJ2-1; possible D gene TRBD2, 5 bases. Germline assignment: CDR1 LNHDA and CDR2 SQIVND (reference sequence). The CDR3 loop spans 14 amino acids. V lost 11 bases to trimming and J lost 4 bases, with 18 bases between them. CDR3 in DNA: TGTGCCTGCGGTAAAGGGAGCCGTTACAATGAGCAGTTCTTC. Its protein is CACGKGSRYNEQFF.

The genes are TRBV28 and TRBJ1-6; D might be TRBD1 (6 bases). V was shortened by 7 bases and J by 4 bases, with 17 bases between the two germline ends. The CDR3 contains 16 residues. Germline CDR1 and CDR2: MDHEN and SYDVKM. The CDR3 is CASNFAGGPYNSPLHF. The CDR3 DNA is TGTGCCAGCAACTTTGCGGGGGGCCCGTATAATTCACCCCTCCACTTT.

DNA of the CDR3: TGTGCCAGCAGCCCAGACGCCAACACAGATACGCAGTATTTT. It is translated as CASSPDANTDTQYF. The chain combines TRBV7-2 with TRBJ2-3; D unclear. V was clipped by 5 bases and J by 2 bases, with 11 bases between them. The germline CDR1 and CDR2 sequences are SGHTA and FQGNSA. This CDR3 has 14 residues.

This clone was picked up a small number of times. This chain connects TRBV9 to TRBJ1-3; D not certain. There are 13 residues in the CDR3. Trimming left V 4 bases short and J 4 bases short, with 9 bases between. CDR1 and CDR2 from the germline V gene are SGDLS and YYNGEE. The CDR3 DNA sequence: TGTGCCAGCAGCTCATCCCCCGGAAACACCATATATTTT. Its protein is CASSSSPGNTIYF.

The V gene is TRBV5-1, the J gene TRBJ1-1, with TRBD1 as a possible D gene (5 bases). The CDR3 spans 13 residues. The V gene's germline CDR1 is SGHRS and CDR2 YFSETQ. Trimming took off 4 bases at V and 2 bases at J, with 9 bases between the two ends. The CDR3: CASSGGPNTEAFF. Here the CDR3 DNA reads TGCGCCAGCAGCGGGGGACCAAACACTGAAGCTTTCTTT.

The chain combines TRBV29-1 with TRBJ2-5; TRBD2 matches 9 bases. Per germline, CDR1 SQVTM and CDR2 ANQGSEA. J lost 5 bases, V lost 6 bases, and 4 bases had no gene match. The CDR3 spans 12 residues. The CDR3 protein is CSVGTSSETQYF. The CDR3 nucleotides are TGCAGCGTCGGGACTAGCAGTGAGACCCAGTACTTC.

J is TRBJ1-5 and V is TRBV9; TRBD1 is a possible D gene (5 bases). The CDR3 loop spans 15 amino acids. V was cut by 0 bases and J by 11 bases, with 18 bases left in between. Looked up from germline, CDR1 is SGDLS and CDR2 is YYNGEE. The CDR3 loop reads CASSVGDDTGGSQHF. The CDR3, as DNA: TGTGCCAGCAGCGTAGGGGACGACACCGGGGGGTCCCAGCATTTT. The whole variable domain, filled in from reference TRBV9 and TRBJ1-5, reads DSGVTQTPKHLITATGQRVTLRCSPRSGDLSVYWYQQSLDQGLQFLIQYYNGEERAKGNILERFSAQQFPDLHSELNLSSLELGDSALYFCASSVGDDTGGSQHFGDGTRLSIL.

This clone appeared a single time. V usage is TRBV25-1 and J usage is TRBJ2-5; D unclear. This CDR3 has 13 residues. Germline loops: CDR1 MGHDK, CDR2 SYGVNS. Trimming shortened V by 9 bases and J by 5 bases, and 16 bases separated the two germline ends. The CDR3, as DNA: TGTGCCAGTCGAACACCTTCGGGTGAGACCCAGTACTTC. It codes for CASRTPSGETQYF.

The chain is built from TRBV5-5 and TRBJ2-7; unclear D gene. V lost 4 bases and J lost 7, with 9 bases in between. The CDR3 sequence is 11 residues long. Germline V CDR1 and CDR2: SGHKS, YYEKEE (reference sequence). The CDR3: CASSPDLEQYF. In DNA, the CDR3 is TGTGCCAGCAGCCCCGATTTGGAGCAGTACTTC.

This clone was counted only a few times. The V call is TRBV30, the J call TRBJ2-2; the D is unclear. V shed 3 bases and J shed 2 bases, with 10 bases lying between them. This CDR3 has 14 residues. In germline, CDR1 is GTSNPN, CDR2 SVGIG (reference sequence). Here the CDR3 reads CAWRQPRNTGELFF. CDR3 nucleotide sequence: TGTGCCTGGAGACAGCCACGAAACACCGGGGAGCTGTTTTTT.

V gene TRBV4-1 combines with J gene TRBJ2-1; TRBD2 matches at 11 bases. The CDR3 runs 17 residues. Germline V gene lookup returns CDR1 MGHRA and CDR2 YSYEKL. The V and J ends lost 7 bases and 6 bases, in that order; junction bases with no gene match: 14. In DNA form, the CDR3 reads TGCGCCAGCACCCGAGGGGGACTAGCGGTCCTAGGCAATGAGCAGTTCTTC. This gives the protein CASTRGGLAVLGNEQFF.

The table lists this clone with a few counts. The gene calls are TRBV2 and TRBJ1-4, with TRBD1 identical over 7 bases. The CDR3 runs 13 residues. Germline V gene lookup returns CDR1 SNHLY and CDR2 FYNNEI. V trimming: 6 bases; J trimming: 10 bases; junction bases outside the gene matches: 8. The CDR3: CASRNRGVGKLFF. In nucleotides, the CDR3 is TGTGCCAGCAGGAACAGGGGCGTCGGAAAACTGTTTTTT.

The V and J genes are TRBV7-3 and TRBJ2-5, with a tentative D call TRBD1 (5 bases). Germline lookup yields CDR1 SGHTA and CDR2 FQGTGA. The CDR3 has 15 residues. V lost 0 bases and J lost 0, with 8 bases in between. The CDR3 here is CASSLTAGYQETQYF. The CDR3 DNA follows: TGTGCCAGCAGCTTAACCGCAGGGTACCAAGAGACCCAGTACTTC.

The chain employs TRBV20-1 and TRBJ2-7; D is perhaps TRBD2 (5 bases). Trimming removed 5 bases at V and 7 bases at J, with 12 bases between. CDR3 length: 11 residues. Germline lookup yields CDR1 DFQATT and CDR2 SNEGSKA (reference sequence). The CDR3 DNA reads TGCAGTGCTGCGGGCTCGGGGGAGCAGTACTTC. It encodes CSAAGSGEQYF.